These 21 T cell receptor beta chains share one sample of origin, sequenced in a study of T cell changes during pregnancy in multiple sclerosis. Assay: immunoSEQ multiplex PCR; the TCRdb copy retains only in-frame clones and omits some. The sample carries over 60,000 clones, 95% to 97% recorded once. The material was CD8+ T cells from peripheral blood mononuclear cells, obtained after pregnancy. All receptors derive from a female donor with multiple sclerosis, enrolled in a pregnancy study.

The CDR3 region is CASSQTGFGDEKLFF. CDR3 sequence (DNA): TGTGCCAGCAGCCAAACCGGGTTCGGGGATGAAAAACTGTTTTTT. This chain joins TRBV11-2 and TRBJ1-4, with no clear D. Germline V gene sequence: CDR1 SGHAT, CDR2 FQNNGV. Trimming left V 5 bases short and J 6 bases short, with 16 bases between. The CDR3 runs 15 residues.

V usage is TRBV29-1 and J usage is TRBJ1-3, with D perhaps TRBD1 (5 bases). Trimming pared 4 bases from V and 5 bases from J, leaving 6 bases between. CDR3 length equals 11 residues. Germline CDR1 SQVTM, CDR2 ANQGSEA. CDR3 region: CSVAGRNTIYF. In DNA form, the CDR3 reads TGCAGCGTTGCAGGGCGAAACACCATATATTTT.

The chain joins TRBV5-1 to TRBJ2-7, with 11 bases fitting TRBD2. The V and J ends lost 7 bases and 5 bases, in that order; junction bases with no gene match: 5. Germline V gene lookup returns CDR1 SGHRS and CDR2 YFSETQ. This CDR3 spans 13 amino acids. In nucleotides, the CDR3 is TGCGCCAGCCGACTACTAGCGGGAGACGAGCAGTACTTC. Amino acid sequence: CASRLLAGDEQYF.

The chain has TRBV28 and TRBJ2-1; 10 positions agree with TRBD2. V was clipped by 5 bases and J by 8 bases; unmatched bases: 12. The CDR3 covers 16 residues. The germline V gene has CDR1 MDHEN and CDR2 SYDVKM. CDR3 bases: TGTGCCAGCAGTCCAACCGGAGCGGGAGGGTTCTATGAGCAGTTCTTC. Translated, it gives CASSPTGAGGFYEQFF.

The chain employs TRBV30 and TRBJ2-7, with 11 bases aligning to TRBD2. The germline V gene has CDR1 GTSNPN and CDR2 SVGIG (reference sequence). After removal of 3 bases from V and 7 bases from J, the junction contained 11 bases not matched to a gene. The CDR3 totals 15 residues. The CDR3 is CAWSDIAGGPGEQYF. The DNA of the CDR3 is TGTGCCTGGAGCGACATAGCGGGAGGGCCGGGGGAGCAGTACTTC.

J is TRBJ1-1 and V is TRBV29-1, with unresolved D. Deletions cut 6 bases from V and 6 bases from J, with 11 bases between. The germline V gene has CDR1 SQVTM and CDR2 ANQGSEA. This CDR3 spans 11 amino acids. In DNA form, the CDR3 reads TGCAGCGTATTCGTTGGGCCTGAAGCTTTCTTT. It is translated as CSVFVGPEAFF.

J is TRBJ2-7 and V is TRBV4-1; tentatively, D is TRBD1 (6 bases). Germline V gives CDR1 MGHRA, CDR2 YSYEKL. This CDR3 comprises 15 residues. The V end lost 1 base, the J end lost 3 bases, and 13 bases lay between the germline ends. CDR3 sequence reads: CASSQAQTGFYEQYF. As DNA, the CDR3 is TGCGCCAGCAGCCAAGCCCAGACAGGTTTCTACGAGCAGTACTTC.

This chain connects TRBV27 to TRBJ2-7; no reliable D call. Germline CDR1 MNHEY, CDR2 SMNVEV (reference sequence). The CDR3 length is 12 residues. Trimming removed 6 bases from V and 6 bases from J, with 12 bases in between. The chain's CDR3 is CASSPNQREQYF. CDR3 in DNA: TGTGCCAGCAGCCCCAACCAGCGCGAGCAGTACTTC.

With respect to this clone: Other nucleotide sequences in the sample specify the same CDR3. The chain has TRBV7-2 and TRBJ2-1; D perhaps matches TRBD2 (5 bases). This CDR3 contains 14 residues. V gave up 0 bases and J gave up 3 bases, with 6 bases separating them. Germline loops: CDR1 SGHTA, CDR2 FQGNSA. The DNA for the CDR3 is TGTGCCAGCAGCTTAGCGGGGAGCTACAATGAGCAGTTCTTC. Translation: CASSLAGSYNEQFF.

This chain connects TRBV27 to TRBJ2-1; 7 positions agree with TRBD2. The CDR3 contains 18 residues. The V segment lost 3 bases and the J segment 4 bases; nucleotides outside the gene matches: 15. Germline CDR1 MNHEY, CDR2 SMNVEV (reference sequence). CDR3 nucleotide sequence: TGTGCCAGCAGTTTGGGGCTTCCTGGGCTAGCGGATTACAATGAGCAGTTCTTC. As protein: CASSLGLPGLADYNEQFF.

The chain links TRBV27 to TRBJ2-2, with D hard to call. V was cut by 4 bases and J by 6 bases, with 9 bases left in between. CDR3 size: 13 residues. The V gene's germline CDR1 is MNHEY and CDR2 SMNVEV (reference sequence). The CDR3 sequence: CASSWAPPGELFF. As DNA, the CDR3 is TGTGCCAGCAGTTGGGCCCCCCCCGGGGAGCTGTTTTTT.

The chain employs TRBV15 and TRBJ2-1; perhaps TRBD2 as D (6 bases). The CDR3 extends over 13 amino acids. Trimming stripped 1 base from V and 6 bases from J, with 7 bases between. Germline-derived CDR1 and CDR2 are LNHNV and YYDKDF (reference sequence). The CDR3 sequence: CATSRGLGNEQFF. The CDR3 region has the DNA TGTGCCACCAGCAGAGGACTAGGCAATGAGCAGTTCTTC.

The chain has TRBV2 and TRBJ2-3; possibly TRBD1 for D (5 bases). The germline V and J ends were trimmed by 3 bases and 0 bases, with 10 bases remaining between them. The CDR3 consists of 15 residues. CDR1 and CDR2 from the germline V gene are SNHLY and FYNNEI. CDR3: CASSETATSTDTQYF. The CDR3, as DNA: TGTGCCAGCAGTGAGACAGCGACTAGCACAGATACGCAGTATTTT.

The chain is built from TRBV4-1 and TRBJ2-3; perhaps TRBD1 as D (5 bases). Trimming left V 0 bases short and J 5 bases short, with 9 bases between. This CDR3 has 14 amino acids. Germline CDR1 and CDR2: MGHRA and YSYEKL. The CDR3 DNA reads as TGCGCCAGCAGCCAAGAAGTAGACAGAGATACGCAGTATTTT. This codes for CASSQEVDRDTQYF.

V usage is TRBV7-8 and J usage is TRBJ2-1; 8 nucleotides match TRBD2. The junction had 8 bases not matched to a gene; V was cut back by 8 bases and J by 5 bases. Germline CDR1 SGHVS, CDR2 FQNEAQ. The CDR3 totals 14 residues. The CDR3 here is CASAPGGPNNEQFF. The CDR3 DNA reads as TGTGCCAGCGCTCCGGGAGGGCCCAACAATGAGCAGTTCTTC.

The chain employs TRBV19 and TRBJ2-7, with 8 positions matching TRBD1. Looked up from germline, CDR1 is LNHDA and CDR2 is SQIVND (reference sequence). Trimming cost V 3 bases and J 3 bases; bases outside gene matches: 7. The CDR3 is made up of 15 amino acids. CDR3 in DNA: TGTGCCAGTAGTATCGAGACAGGGGACATCTACGAGCAGTACTTC. Protein: CASSIETGDIYEQYF.

V is TRBV19 and J is TRBJ2-1; 9 nucleotides agree with TRBD2. CDR3 length equals 17 residues. The germline gives CDR1 LNHDA, CDR2 SQIVND (reference sequence). V lost 3 bases, J lost 1 base, and 7 bases stayed unmatched. CDR3 region: CASSMYLAGSSYNEQFF. For the CDR3, the DNA is TGTGCCAGTAGTATGTACCTAGCGGGGTCTTCCTACAATGAGCAGTTCTTC.

This chain connects TRBV19 to TRBJ1-2, with TRBD1 identical over 10 bases. The junction had 19 bases not matched to a gene; V was cut back by 5 bases and J by 4 bases. CDR1 is LNHDA and CDR2 is SQIVND in the germline V gene (reference sequence). The CDR3 has 19 residues. The CDR3 region is CASSRGLWTGGRRPYGYTF. In nucleotides, the CDR3 is TGTGCCAGTAGTCGGGGCCTCTGGACAGGGGGGCGACGCCCCTATGGCTACACCTTC.

As regards this clone: At one end the junction does not follow the germline gene, possibly because of a read error. This chain links TRBV28 with TRBJ1-1, with 8 positions matching TRBD1. Germline CDR1 and CDR2: MDHEN and SYDVKM. This CDR3 has 15 amino acids. The CDR3 DNA sequence: TGTGCCAGCAGTTTATCGGACAGGGTAATCTCCCCCCGAAACTTT. Amino acids: CASSLSDRVISPRNF. The full variable domain, rest sourced from reference TRBV28 and TRBJ1-1, is DVKVTQSSRYLVKRTGEKVFLECVQDMDHENMFWYRQDPGLGLRLIYFSYDVKMKEKGDIPEGYSVSREKKERFSLILESASTNQTSMYLCASSLSDRVISPRNFGQGTRLTVV.

V is TRBV7-9 and J is TRBJ2-7, with D possibly matching TRBD2 (5 bases). The germline V and J ends were trimmed by 4 bases and 2 bases, with 12 bases remaining between them. This CDR3 region has 14 residues. Germline V CDR1 and CDR2: SEHNR, FQNEAQ (reference sequence). Written as DNA, the CDR3 is TGTGCCAGCAGCTATAGCGTTTCCCCCTACGAGCAGTACTTC. Residues: CASSYSVSPYEQYF.

The rearrangement links TRBV6-1 to TRBJ2-1; TRBD1 is a possible D gene (6 bases). Trimming removed 2 bases at V and 4 bases at J, with 15 bases between. Germline V gene sequence: CDR1 MNHNS, CDR2 SASEGT. The CDR3 contains 16 residues. The CDR3 nucleotides are TGTGCCAGCAGTGAATCGGGGCAGGGGCCTTACAATGAGCAGTTCTTC. Its protein is CASSESGQGPYNEQFF.